The 22 T cell receptor beta chains listed next were all sequenced from one sample in a study of control samples from healthy donors and cancer patients. TCRdb's table, derived via immunoSEQ multiplex PCR, lists solely in-frame clones and lacks some. The repertoire includes some 120,000 clones, less than 95% of them detected once, and about 9% sits in the top ten. The sequenced sample consisted of blood. Receptors originate from a man aged 18 to 29 in good health.

The genes are TRBV6-4 and TRBJ1-5; maybe TRBD1 (6 bases). Trimming cost V 0 bases and J 3 bases, with 18 bases left between them. Per the germline V gene, CDR1 is MRHNA and CDR2 is SNTAGT. This CDR3 comprises 18 residues. CDR3 bases: TGTGCCAGCAGTGACTCCGATGTGGCTCTGGGGGCCAATCAGCCCCAGCATTTT. Translating it yields CASSDSDVALGANQPQHF.

The chain uses TRBV30 and TRBJ1-2; unclear D gene. V lost 7 bases and J 0 bases, leaving 12 bases between the germline ends. The CDR3 has 13 amino acids. Germline V gene lookup returns CDR1 GTSNPN and CDR2 SVGIG (reference sequence). The CDR3 loop reads CASAVYSNYGYTF. CDR3 nucleotide sequence: TGTGCCTCCGCGGTTTATTCTAACTATGGCTACACCTTC. The whole variable domain, filled in from reference TRBV30 and TRBJ1-2, reads SQTIHQWPATLVQPVGSPLSLECTVEGTSNPNLYWYRQAAGRGLQLLFYSVGIGQISSEVPQNLSASRPQDRQFILSSKKLLLSDSGFYLCASAVYSNYGYTFGSGTRLTVV.

The chain joins TRBV6-5 to TRBJ1-2; D is undetermined. V gave up 10 bases and J gave up 8 bases, with 20 bases separating them. This CDR3 has 13 residues. Germline CDR1 MNHEY, CDR2 SVGAGI. The CDR3 nucleotides read TGTGCCACCCCAGGAACCGGACTGATCGGCTACACCTTC. Its translation is CATPGTGLIGYTF.

Of note for this clone: At the DNA level, this CDR3 is encoded by other sequences in the same sample as well. CDR3: CASSFGRNTEAFF. CDR3 sequence (DNA): TGTGCCAGCAGTTTCGGGAGGAACACTGAAGCTTTCTTT. The gene calls are TRBV12-3 or TRBV12-4 and TRBJ1-1; D gene ambiguous. The germline V and J ends were trimmed by 3 bases and 1 base, with 6 bases remaining between them. The CDR3 sequence is 13 residues long.

J is TRBJ1-5 and V is TRBV6-5; no reliable D call. This CDR3 comprises 14 residues. From germline, CDR1 is MNHEY and CDR2 SVGAGI. Deletions cut 5 bases from V and 1 base from J, with 9 bases between. As DNA, the CDR3 is TGTGCCAGCAGTACAAGGGAGAGCAATCAGCCCCAGCATTTT. This encodes CASSTRESNQPQHF.

Written as DNA, the CDR3 is TGTGCTAGTGGTTTGGGCTGGGAAACAAAAGAGACCCAGTACTTC. It encodes CASGLGWETKETQYF. J is TRBJ2-5 and V is TRBV12-5; D call uncertain. Germline V gene data show CDR1 as LGHNT and CDR2 as FRNRAP. The V gene lost 1 base and the J gene lost 3 bases, with 12 bases spanning the gap. CDR3 size: 15 residues.

CDR3 sequence (DNA): TGTGCCAGCAGGAGACCGGGACTGAACTTCTACGAGCAGTACTTC. It encodes CASRRPGLNFYEQYF. J is TRBJ2-7 and V is TRBV11-2; weak D call: TRBD2 (6 bases). Trimming stripped 6 bases from V and 3 bases from J, with 18 bases between. CDR3 size: 15 residues. Germline V gives CDR1 SGHAT, CDR2 FQNNGV.

J is TRBJ1-1 and V is TRBV5-6, with D possibly matching TRBD1 (5 bases). Per germline, CDR1 SGHDT and CDR2 YYEEEE. Trimming removed 0 bases from V and 4 bases from J, with 7 bases in between. The CDR3 has 13 amino acids. CDR3 DNA: TGTGCCAGCAGCTTGGCAGGGATCACTGAAGCTTTCTTT. This translates into CASSLAGITEAFF.

This clone occurred a few times. An end of the junction differs from the germline gene, which may be a read error. The J gene is TRBJ1-1, the V gene TRBV6-5, with 10 bases matching TRBD1. The CDR3 runs 14 residues. The V gene's germline CDR1 is MNHEY and CDR2 SVGAGI. Here the CDR3 DNA reads TGTGCCAGCACTTACGGGACAGGGGTCACTGAAGCTTTCTTT. This codes for CASTYGTGVTEAFF.

This chain connects TRBV7-9 to TRBJ1-2, with D possibly being TRBD1 (6 bases). The CDR3 covers 13 residues. Germline lookup yields CDR1 SEHNR and CDR2 FQNEAQ (reference sequence). Trimming took off 5 bases at V and 4 bases at J, with 11 bases between the two ends. CDR3 in DNA: TGTGCCAGCAGCACACAGGGCGGCTATGGCTACACCTTC. This gives the protein CASSTQGGYGYTF.

The V gene is TRBV5-6, the J gene TRBJ2-2; D is possibly TRBD1 (6 bases). Germline-derived CDR1 and CDR2 are SGHDT and YYEEEE. Deletions cut 4 bases from V and 2 bases from J, with 12 bases between. This CDR3 comprises 15 residues. DNA for the CDR3: TGTGCCAGCAGCAGAGGACAGATCAACACCGGGGAGCTGTTTTTT. It specifies CASSRGQINTGELFF.

This chain uses TRBV25-1 with TRBJ1-1, with D possibly matching TRBD1 (5 bases). The CDR3 extends over 15 amino acids. Trimming took 0 bases from V and 4 from J, leaving 12 bases between them. Germline V gene sequence: CDR1 MGHDK, CDR2 SYGVNS. The CDR3 bases are TGTGCCAGCAGTGAATACGCTAGCGGGACCACTGAAGCTTTCTTT. It translates to CASSEYASGTTEAFF.

The V and J genes are TRBV6-5 and TRBJ1-2; the D gene is possibly TRBD1 (6 bases). This CDR3 has 15 residues. Trimming left V 6 bases short and J 0 bases short, with 14 bases between. Germline V gene lookup returns CDR1 MNHEY and CDR2 SVGAGI. For the CDR3, the DNA is TGTGCCAGCAGAGCAACAGGGTCTACTAACTATGGCTACACCTTC. Encoded protein: CASRATGSTNYGYTF.

In the case of this clone: One junction end disagrees with the germline gene, perhaps due to a read error. This chain connects TRBV9 to TRBJ1-6, with D perhaps matching TRBD1 (5 bases). This CDR3 has 16 residues. Germline V gene sequence: CDR1 SGDLS, CDR2 YYNGEE. The CDR3 spells CAGSVDGGFWNSPLHF. The CDR3 coding sequence is TGTGCCGGCAGCGTAGACGGGGGATTCTGGAATTCACCCCTCCACTTT.

This clone has a single count. The chain combines TRBV29-1 with TRBJ1-1, with D unresolved. V lost 4 bases, J lost 0 bases, and 9 bases lay in between. The germline V gene encodes CDR1 SQVTM and CDR2 ANQGSEA. The CDR3 totals 13 residues. This chain's CDR3 is CSVVRRVNTEAFF. For the CDR3, the DNA is TGCAGCGTTGTTCGGCGCGTGAACACTGAAGCTTTCTTT.

As for this clone: The same CDR3 is also encoded by other DNA sequences in this sample. The chain links TRBV6-5 to TRBJ2-3; the D is unclear. The CDR3 runs 15 residues. The germline V gene encodes CDR1 MNHEY and CDR2 SVGAGI. The germline V and J ends were trimmed by 0 bases and 6 bases, with 13 bases remaining between them. The CDR3 region is CASSYSRSLGDTQYF. The CDR3 DNA is TGTGCCAGCAGTTACTCGAGATCCCTGGGGGATACGCAGTATTTT.

This clone was seen a few times. V gene TRBV9 combines with J gene TRBJ1-4; D gene ambiguous. The CDR3 has 14 residues. Per the germline V gene, CDR1 is SGDLS and CDR2 is YYNGEE. Trimming pared 3 bases from V and 3 bases from J, leaving 9 bases between. CDR3 amino acids: CASSAYGPNEKLFF. DNA of the CDR3: TGTGCCAGCAGCGCCTACGGACCTAATGAAAAACTGTTTTTT.

In this sample, this clone turned up once. J is TRBJ1-2 and V is TRBV7-9; a possible D gene is TRBD1 (6 bases). The CDR3 is 13 amino acids. V was clipped by 5 bases and J by 4 bases, with 11 bases between them. CDR1 and CDR2 (germline): SEHNR, FQNEAQ (reference sequence). The CDR3 DNA reads TGTGCCAGCAGCCCGGACAGCCCCTATGGCTACACCTTC. Encoded protein: CASSPDSPYGYTF.

J is TRBJ1-6 and V is TRBV5-1; no reliable D call. The V end lost 1 base, the J end lost 6 bases, and 17 bases lay between the germline ends. The CDR3 consists of 17 residues. CDR1 and CDR2 from the germline V gene are SGHRS and YFSETQ. As DNA, the CDR3 is TGCGCCAGCAGCTTGTTCGGCCATTCAAATTCTAATTCACCCCTCCACTTT. Amino acid sequence: CASSLFGHSNSNSPLHF.

This clone was observed once. This rearrangement joins TRBV5-1 to TRBJ2-1; 8 nucleotides match TRBD1. This CDR3 has 15 residues. Per germline, CDR1 SGHRS and CDR2 YFSETQ. V was pared by 4 bases and J by 2 bases, with 5 bases of the junction left unmatched. The CDR3 DNA reads TGCGCCAGCAGCCCCGGACAGGGCCCCTACAATGAGCAGTTCTTC. Amino acids: CASSPGQGPYNEQFF.

The V call is TRBV4-1, the J call TRBJ1-1; possibly TRBD1 for D (5 bases). This CDR3 is built from 17 residues. Germline CDR1 reads MGHRA; CDR2 reads YSYEKL. Trimming removed 4 bases from V and 3 bases from J, with 21 bases in between. This CDR3 is CASSRYPRGRFDTEAFF. CDR3 in DNA: TGCGCCAGCAGCCGGTACCCGAGGGGAAGGTTTGACACTGAAGCTTTCTTT.

This clone appeared a single time. This rearrangement joins TRBV9 to TRBJ2-7, with TRBD1 as a possible D gene (5 bases). Germline loops: CDR1 SGDLS, CDR2 YYNGEE. Between the trimmed V and J ends, which lost 0 bases and 7 bases, there was a span of 14 bases. This CDR3 has 14 amino acids. CDR3 amino acids: CASSVGNRPLEQYF. CDR3 nucleotide sequence: TGTGCCAGCAGCGTAGGGAACAGGCCTCTGGAGCAGTACTTC.